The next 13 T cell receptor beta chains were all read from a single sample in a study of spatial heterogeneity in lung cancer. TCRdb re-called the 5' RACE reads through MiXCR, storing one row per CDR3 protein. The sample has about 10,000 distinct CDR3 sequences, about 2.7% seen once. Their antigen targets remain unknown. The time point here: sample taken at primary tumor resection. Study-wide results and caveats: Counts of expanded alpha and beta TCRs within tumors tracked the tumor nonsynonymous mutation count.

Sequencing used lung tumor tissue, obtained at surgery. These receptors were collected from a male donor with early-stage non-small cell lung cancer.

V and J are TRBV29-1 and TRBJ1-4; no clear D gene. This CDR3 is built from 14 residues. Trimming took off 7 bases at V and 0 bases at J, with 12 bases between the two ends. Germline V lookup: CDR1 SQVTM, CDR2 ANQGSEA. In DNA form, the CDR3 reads TGCAGCGGGGAGGACCCTACAACTAATGAAAAACTGTTTTTT. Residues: CSGEDPTTNEKLFF.

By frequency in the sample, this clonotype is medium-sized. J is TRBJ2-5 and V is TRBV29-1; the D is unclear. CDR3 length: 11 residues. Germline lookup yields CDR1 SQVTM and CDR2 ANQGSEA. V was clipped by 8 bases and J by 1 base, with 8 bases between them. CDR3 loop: CSIMSQETQYF. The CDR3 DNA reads TGCAGCATCATGTCCCAAGAGACCCAGTACTTC.

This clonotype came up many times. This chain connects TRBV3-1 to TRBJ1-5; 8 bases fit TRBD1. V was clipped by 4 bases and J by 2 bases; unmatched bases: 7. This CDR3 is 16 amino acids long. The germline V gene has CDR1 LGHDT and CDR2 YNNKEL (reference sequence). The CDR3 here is CASSPGQGGGNQPQHF. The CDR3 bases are TGTGCCAGCAGCCCTGGACAGGGTGGAGGCAATCAGCCCCAGCATTTT.

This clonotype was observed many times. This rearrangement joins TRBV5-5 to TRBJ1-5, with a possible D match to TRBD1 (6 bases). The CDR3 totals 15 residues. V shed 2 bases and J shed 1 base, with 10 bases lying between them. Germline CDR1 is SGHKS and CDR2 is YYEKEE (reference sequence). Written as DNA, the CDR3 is TGTGCCAGCAGCTTTCATGGACAGAGCAATCAGCCCCAGCATTTT. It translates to CASSFHGQSNQPQHF.

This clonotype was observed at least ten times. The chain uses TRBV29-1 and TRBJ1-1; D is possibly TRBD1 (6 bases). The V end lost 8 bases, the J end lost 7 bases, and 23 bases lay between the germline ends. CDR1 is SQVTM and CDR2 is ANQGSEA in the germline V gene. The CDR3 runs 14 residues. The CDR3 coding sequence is TGCAGCACCCGAGGGGGTTGGACCGGGGGTGAAGCTTTCTTT. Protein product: CSTRGGWTGGEAFF.

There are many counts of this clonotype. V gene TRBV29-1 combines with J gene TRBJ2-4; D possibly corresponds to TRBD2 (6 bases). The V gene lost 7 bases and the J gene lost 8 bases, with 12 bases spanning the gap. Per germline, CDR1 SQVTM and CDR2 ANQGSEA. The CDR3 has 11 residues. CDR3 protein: CSARGEDIQYF. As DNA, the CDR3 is TGCAGCGCGAGAGGGGAGGACATTCAGTACTTC.

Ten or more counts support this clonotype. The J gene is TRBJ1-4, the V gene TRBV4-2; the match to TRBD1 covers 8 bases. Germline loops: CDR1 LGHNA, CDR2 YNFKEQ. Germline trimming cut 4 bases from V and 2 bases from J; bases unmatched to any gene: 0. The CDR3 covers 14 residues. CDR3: CASSRTGTNEKLFF. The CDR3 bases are TGTGCCAGCAGCCGGACAGGGACTAATGAAAAACTGTTTTTT.

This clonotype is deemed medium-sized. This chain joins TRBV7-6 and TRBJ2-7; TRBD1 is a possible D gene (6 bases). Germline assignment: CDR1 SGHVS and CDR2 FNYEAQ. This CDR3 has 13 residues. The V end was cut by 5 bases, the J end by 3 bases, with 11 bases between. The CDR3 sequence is CASSPIGGYEQYF. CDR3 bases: TGTGCCAGCAGCCCAATAGGGGGCTACGAGCAGTACTTC.

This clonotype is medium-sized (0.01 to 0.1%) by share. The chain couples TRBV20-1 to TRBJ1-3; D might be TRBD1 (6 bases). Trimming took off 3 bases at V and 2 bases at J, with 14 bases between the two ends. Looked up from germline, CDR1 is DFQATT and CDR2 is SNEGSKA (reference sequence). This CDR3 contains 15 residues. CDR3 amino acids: CSASGSGGTGNTIYF. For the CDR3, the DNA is TGCAGTGCTAGTGGATCTGGGGGCACTGGAAACACCATATATTTT.

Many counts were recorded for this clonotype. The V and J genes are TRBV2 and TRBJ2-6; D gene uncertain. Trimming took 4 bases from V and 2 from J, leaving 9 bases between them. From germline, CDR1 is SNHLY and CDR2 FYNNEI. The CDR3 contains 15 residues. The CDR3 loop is CASSVGQAGANVLTF. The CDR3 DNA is TGTGCCAGCAGTGTTGGTCAGGCTGGGGCCAACGTCCTGACTTTC.

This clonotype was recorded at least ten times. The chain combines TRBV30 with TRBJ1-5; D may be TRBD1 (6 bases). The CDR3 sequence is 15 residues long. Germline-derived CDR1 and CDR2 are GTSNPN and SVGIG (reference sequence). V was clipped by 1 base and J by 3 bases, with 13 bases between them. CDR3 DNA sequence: TGTGCCTGGAGTGCGGGGGGGCAGTTCAATCAGCCCCAGCATTTT. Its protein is CAWSAGGQFNQPQHF.

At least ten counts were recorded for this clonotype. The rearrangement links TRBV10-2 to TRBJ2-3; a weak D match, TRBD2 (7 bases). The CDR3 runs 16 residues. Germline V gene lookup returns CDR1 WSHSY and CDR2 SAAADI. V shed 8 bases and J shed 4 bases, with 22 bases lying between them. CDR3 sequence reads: CASDGLEGGPPDTQYF. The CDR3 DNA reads TGCGCCAGCGATGGACTGGAGGGGGGGCCCCCAGATACGCAGTATTTT.

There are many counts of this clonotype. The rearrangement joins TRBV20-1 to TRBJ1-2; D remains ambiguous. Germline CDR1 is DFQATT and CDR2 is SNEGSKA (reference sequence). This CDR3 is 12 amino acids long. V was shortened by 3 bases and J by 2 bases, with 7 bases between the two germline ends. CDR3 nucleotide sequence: TGCAGTGCTAGCGTTGCGAACTATGGCTACACCTTC. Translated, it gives CSASVANYGYTF.